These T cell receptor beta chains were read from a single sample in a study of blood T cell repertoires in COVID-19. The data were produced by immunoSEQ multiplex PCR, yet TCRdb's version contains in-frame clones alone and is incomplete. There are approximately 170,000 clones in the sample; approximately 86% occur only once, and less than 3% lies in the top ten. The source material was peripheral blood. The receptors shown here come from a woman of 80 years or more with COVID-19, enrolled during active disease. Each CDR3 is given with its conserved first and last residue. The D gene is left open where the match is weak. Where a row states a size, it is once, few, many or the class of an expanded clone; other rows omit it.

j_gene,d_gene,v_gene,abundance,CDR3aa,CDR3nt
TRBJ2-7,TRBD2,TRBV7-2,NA,CASSATSGGPYEQYF,TGTGCCAGCAGCGCAACTAGCGGGGGTCCCTACGAGCAGTACTTC
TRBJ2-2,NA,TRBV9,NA,CASSAGLPRGTGELFF,TGTGCCAGCAGCGCGGGACTACCCAGGGGCACCGGGGAGCTGTTTTTT
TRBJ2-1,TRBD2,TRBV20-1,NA,CSASHGGSSYNEQFF,TGCAGTGCAAGTCACGGCGGGAGCTCCTACAATGAGCAGTTCTTC
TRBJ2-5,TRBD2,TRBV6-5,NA,CASCLGGGLQETQYF,TGTGCCAGCTGCCTCGGGGGAGGGCTCCAAGAGACCCAGTACTTC
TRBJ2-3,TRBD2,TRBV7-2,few,CASMSSGGTDTQYF,TGTGCCAGCATGTCTAGCGGGGGCACAGATACGCAGTATTTT
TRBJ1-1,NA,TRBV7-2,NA,CASSSQSGGTEAFF,TGTGCCAGCAGCTCGCAGTCGGGGGGGACTGAAGCTTTCTTT
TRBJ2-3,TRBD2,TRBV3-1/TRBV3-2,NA,CASSHRASGSPDTQYF,TGTGCCAGCAGCCATAGGGCTAGCGGGAGCCCAGATACGCAGTATTTT
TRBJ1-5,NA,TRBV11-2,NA,CASSSDRYNQPQHF,TGTGCCAGCAGCTCGGACAGATACAATCAGCCCCAGCATTTT
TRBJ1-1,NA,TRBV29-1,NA,CSGMQGGGAAFF,TGCAGCGGGATGCAGGGCGGGGGTGCAGCTTTCTTT
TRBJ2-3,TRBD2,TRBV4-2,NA,CASSQDPTSGIVNTQYF,TGTGCCAGCAGCCAAGACCCGACTAGCGGGATTGTGAATACGCAGTATTTT
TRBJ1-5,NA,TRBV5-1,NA,CASSLGQPRSTQHF,TGCGCCAGCAGCTTGGGACAACCCCGCTCGACCCAGCATTTT
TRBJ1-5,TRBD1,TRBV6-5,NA,CASLGQTYSNQPQHF,TGTGCCAGCCTGGGACAGACCTATAGCAATCAGCCCCAGCATTTT
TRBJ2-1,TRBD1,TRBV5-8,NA,CASSPGTASYNEQFF,TGTGCCAGCAGCCCCGGGACAGCCTCCTACAATGAGCAGTTCTTC
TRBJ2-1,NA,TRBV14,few,CASSQFGRARSSYNEQFF,TGTGCCAGCAGCCAATTCGGGCGGGCCCGAAGCTCCTACAATGAGCAGTTCTTC
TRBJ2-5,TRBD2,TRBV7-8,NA,CASSLMAGVQETQYF,TGTGCCAGCAGCTTAATGGCGGGGGTCCAAGAGACCCAGTACTTC
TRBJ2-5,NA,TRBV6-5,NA,CASRPGGRGTQYF,TGTGCCAGCAGACCCGGAGGGCGAGGGACCCAGTACTTC
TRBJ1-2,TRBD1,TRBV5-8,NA,CASSYEGQGRFYGYTF,TGTGCCAGCAGCTATGAGGGACAGGGGCGATTCTATGGCTACACCTTC
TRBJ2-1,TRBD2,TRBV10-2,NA,CASGIQLAGGPHEQFF,TGCGCCAGCGGAATACAATTAGCGGGAGGGCCCCATGAGCAGTTCTTC
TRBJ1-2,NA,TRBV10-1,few,CASSDLGAVDGYTF,TGCGCCAGCAGTGATTTGGGGGCGGTAGACGGCTACACCTTC
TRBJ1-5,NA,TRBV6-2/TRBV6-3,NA,CASSQKGGGNQPQHF,TGTGCCAGCAGTCAAAAAGGGGGTGGGAATCAGCCCCAGCATTTT
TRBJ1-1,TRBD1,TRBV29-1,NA,CSVGTGGTNTEAFF,TGCAGCGTCGGGACAGGGGGCACAAACACTGAAGCTTTCTTT
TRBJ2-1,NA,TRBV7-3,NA,CASSPPRGAYNEQFF,TGTGCCAGCAGCCCCCCCAGGGGGGCCTACAATGAGCAGTTCTTC
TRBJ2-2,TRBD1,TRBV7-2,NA,CASSRTGASRELFF,TGTGCCAGCAGCCGTACAGGGGCCAGCAGGGAGCTGTTTTTT
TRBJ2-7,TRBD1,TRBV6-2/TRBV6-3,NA,CASSDNGQGRSDYEQYF,TGTGCCAGCAGCGATAATGGACAGGGGAGGTCGGACTACGAGCAGTACTTC
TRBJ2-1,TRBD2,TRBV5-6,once,CASSLIPGGMGNEQFF,TGTGCCAGCAGCTTGATCCCGGGAGGAATGGGTAATGAGCAGTTCTTC
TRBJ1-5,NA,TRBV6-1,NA,CASNTRQDSNQPQHF,TGTGCCAGCAATACCCGACAGGATAGCAATCAGCCCCAGCATTTT
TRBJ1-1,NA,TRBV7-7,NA,CASSRDWNTEAFF,TGTGCCAGCAGCCGGGACTGGAACACTGAAGCTTTCTTT
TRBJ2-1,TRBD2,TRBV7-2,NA,CASSSSGTRSDEQFF,TGTGCCAGCAGTTCGAGCGGGACGCGGTCCGATGAGCAGTTCTTC
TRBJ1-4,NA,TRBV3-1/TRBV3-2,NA,CASSQGVGGEKLFF,TGTGCCAGCAGCCAAGGAGTTGGGGGGGAAAAACTGTTTTTT
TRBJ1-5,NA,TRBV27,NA,CASSLTGVNQPQHF,TGTGCCAGCAGTTTGACGGGGGTCAATCAGCCCCAGCATTTT
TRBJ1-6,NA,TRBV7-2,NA,CASSLQGARYNSPLHF,TGTGCCAGCAGCCTCCAGGGTGCCCGCTATAATTCACCCCTCCACTTT
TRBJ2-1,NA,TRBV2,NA,CASSDYYNEQFF,TGTGCCAGCAGTGACTATTACAATGAGCAGTTCTTC
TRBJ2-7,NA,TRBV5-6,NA,CASSLEADEQYF,TGTGCCAGCAGCTTGGAAGCGGACGAGCAGTACTTC
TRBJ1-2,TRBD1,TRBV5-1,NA,CASSLAQGASGYTF,TGCGCCAGCAGCTTGGCCCAGGGGGCCAGTGGCTACACCTTC
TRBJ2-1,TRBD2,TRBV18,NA,CASSPLAAQTYNEQFF,TGTGCCAGCTCACCGCTAGCGGCTCAGACCTACAATGAGCAGTTCTTC
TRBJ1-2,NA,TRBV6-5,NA,CASSARGSRGYTF,TGTGCCAGCAGCGCCAGAGGTTCACGGGGCTACACCTTC
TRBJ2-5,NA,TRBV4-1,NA,CASSQEGQSQETQYF,TGCGCCAGCAGCCAAGAGGGCCAGAGCCAAGAGACCCAGTACTTC
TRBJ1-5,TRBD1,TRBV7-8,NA,CASSSQGIANQPQHF,TGTGCCAGCAGCTCACAGGGGATTGCCAATCAGCCCCAGCATTTT
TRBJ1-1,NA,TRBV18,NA,CASSPNADVTEAFF,TGTGCCAGCTCACCAAATGCGGATGTCACTGAAGCTTTCTTT
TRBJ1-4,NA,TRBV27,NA,CASRTLDEKLFF,TGTGCCAGCAGGACCCTAGATGAAAAACTGTTTTTT
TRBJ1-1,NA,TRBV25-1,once,CASTPGGNTEAFF,TGTGCCAGCACCCCCGGGGGGAACACTGAAGCTTTCTTT